Following are 13 T cell receptor beta chains from one sample sequenced in a study of blood T cell repertoires in COVID-19. Profiled with immunoSEQ multiplex PCR; TCRdb holds only in-frame clones, not every one. The sample yields about 200,000 clones, over 60% seen once. Sequencing input: peripheral blood. The receptors were sampled from a woman in her seventies with acute or convalescent COVID-19.

This chain links TRBV11-2 with TRBJ2-3; 8 nucleotides align to TRBD2. Germline CDR1 and CDR2: SGHAT and FQNNGV. With V trimmed by 1 base and J by 4 bases, 4 bases remained unmatched. CDR3 length: 15 residues. The CDR3 sequence: CASSLVSGSADTQYF. In DNA, the CDR3 is TGTGCCAGCAGCTTAGTCAGCGGGAGCGCAGATACGCAGTATTTT.

This chain uses TRBV6-5 with TRBJ1-5; D uncertain. This CDR3 has 15 residues. Trimming took 5 bases from V and 0 from J, leaving 11 bases between them. From germline, CDR1 is MNHEY and CDR2 SVGAGI. In DNA, the CDR3 is TGTGCCAGCAGTAGGAACCAGGATAGCAATCAGCCCCAGCATTTT. Encoded protein: CASSRNQDSNQPQHF.

The chain has TRBV7-6 and TRBJ1-1; D may be TRBD1 (5 bases). Germline-derived CDR1 and CDR2 are SGHVS and FNYEAQ. The CDR3 loop spans 16 amino acids. The V and J ends lost 4 bases and 1 base respectively, with 16 bases between them. DNA for the CDR3: TGTGCCAGCAGCTCCGCCGGGGCGGGGACGAACACTGAAGCTTTCTTT. Protein product: CASSSAGAGTNTEAFF.

The chain uses TRBV28 and TRBJ2-1; perhaps TRBD1 as D (6 bases). V lost 3 bases, J lost 4 bases, and 13 bases lay in between. CDR1 is MDHEN and CDR2 is SYDVKM in the germline V gene. CDR3 length equals 15 residues. The CDR3, as DNA: TGTGCCAGCAGTTTGGAACAGGGATATTACAATGAGCAGTTCTTC. It yields the protein CASSLEQGYYNEQFF.

This sequence joins TRBV28 and TRBJ1-5, with a weak D call TRBD1 (5 bases). Germline loops: CDR1 MDHEN, CDR2 SYDVKM. CDR3 size: 19 residues. V lost 0 bases and J 4 bases, leaving 22 bases between the germline ends. The CDR3 sequence: CASSLWGGWEDKKNQPQHF. Here the CDR3 DNA reads TGTGCCAGCAGTTTATGGGGGGGATGGGAAGATAAGAAAAATCAGCCCCAGCATTTT.

This chain joins TRBV5-1 and TRBJ2-1, with TRBD2 as a possible D gene (6 bases). V lost 1 base and J 3 bases, leaving 11 bases between the germline ends. Germline values: CDR1 SGHRS, CDR2 YFSETQ. The CDR3 consists of 15 residues. The CDR3, as DNA: TGCGCCAGCAGCTTGCGGCTAGCGTTCTACAATGAGCAGTTCTTC. This gives the protein CASSLRLAFYNEQFF.

V usage is TRBV7-2 and J usage is TRBJ2-7, with 9 nucleotides matching TRBD1. Trimming took 5 bases from V and 2 from J; bases not matched to a gene: 7. Germline V gene sequence: CDR1 SGHTA, CDR2 FQGNSA. The CDR3 totals 15 residues. The CDR3 loop is CASSTGQGSPYEQYF. The CDR3, as DNA: TGTGCCAGCAGCACCGGACAGGGGTCCCCCTACGAGCAGTACTTC.

This CDR3 reads CASSQSETGFYGYTF. CDR3 bases: TGCGCCAGCAGCCAGTCCGAGACAGGGTTCTATGGCTACACCTTC. The genes are TRBV4-1 and TRBJ1-2; 7 bases map to TRBD1. Germline CDR1 MGHRA, CDR2 YSYEKL. V lost 3 bases, J lost 4 bases, and 8 bases stayed unmatched. CDR3 length equals 15 residues.

The V gene is TRBV2, the J gene TRBJ2-7; D possibly corresponds to TRBD1 (6 bases). V gave up 6 bases and J gave up 3 bases, with 18 bases separating them. The CDR3 consists of 15 residues. The germline CDR1 and CDR2 sequences are SNHLY and FYNNEI. The CDR3 DNA follows: TGTGCCAGCAGAGAGAACCGGGACACGTACTACGAGCAGTACTTC. Amino acid sequence: CASRENRDTYYEQYF.

The chain uses TRBV7-2 and TRBJ2-1, with 12 bases fitting TRBD2. Germline CDR1 SGHTA, CDR2 FQGNSA. V dropped 4 bases and J dropped 0; count of bases not matched to a gene: 7. The CDR3 has 18 residues. The CDR3 sequence is CASSYPSGRASSYNEQFF. CDR3 in DNA: TGTGCCAGCAGCTACCCTAGCGGGAGGGCCAGCTCCTACAATGAGCAGTTCTTC.

This chain joins TRBV21-1 and TRBJ2-4; the DNA was not compared with TRBD1, the D call given in the table. TRBV21-1 is an annotated pseudogene. The CDR3 covers 14 residues. CDR3 loop: CASDRGPSKNIQYF. CDR3 DNA: TGTGCCAGCGACAGGGGGCCGAGCAAAAACATTCAGTACTTC.

The rearrangement uses TRBV2 and TRBJ2-3; 7 bases are shared with TRBD2. This CDR3 region has 14 residues. V dropped 6 bases and J dropped 0; count of bases not matched to a gene: 3. Germline CDR1 and CDR2: SNHLY and FYNNEI. CDR3 region: CASRREGSTDTQYF. The CDR3 coding sequence is TGTGCCAGCAGGAGGGAGGGAAGCACAGATACGCAGTATTTT. Full variable domain (remainder filled in from reference TRBV2 and TRBJ2-3): EPEVTQTPSHQVTQMGQEVILRCVPISNHLYFYWYRQILGQKVEFLVSFYNNEISEKSEIFDDQFSVERPDGSNFTLKIRSTKLEDSAMYFCASRREGSTDTQYFGPGTRLTVL.

This sequence joins TRBV19 and TRBJ2-5, with D maybe TRBD1 (7 bases). Germline assignment: CDR1 LNHDA and CDR2 SQIVND (reference sequence). Trimming left V 4 bases short and J 4 bases short, with 13 bases between. This CDR3 has 14 amino acids. The CDR3 region is CASSRRDSSETQYF. The CDR3 DNA reads TGTGCCAGTAGTAGGCGGGACAGTTCAGAGACCCAGTACTTC.